Sequencing of this T cell receptor delta chain was carried out in a study of fetal and pediatric gammadelta thymocytes (dated by TCRdb to between 2022 and 2023). Background on the whole study: The bulk gammadelta thymocyte repertoires, which combined previously published data with newly generated, unpublished data, were used to reinforce a single-cell study of gammadelta thymocyte development. Bulk TCR repertoire data were added to increase subject numbers and strengthen the CDR3 publicity analysis. In total, the bulk gammadelta thymocyte repertoire set covered around ten subjects, made up of 7 pediatric thymus donors and 3 fetal thymus donors. Bulk gammadelta thymocyte repertoires combined previously published data (refs 27,28) with unpublished data. The study at large found these results: Compared with post-natal repertoires, fetal gammadelta thymocyte repertoires were previously reported to be enriched for TRDV2, TRGV8 and TRGV9 usage, low N additions and public CDR3s.

The sample was run on an Illumina MiSeq. In the original analysis: For publicity analysis, the Vgamma9Vdelta2 and nonVgamma9Vdelta2 bulk CDR3 files were merged for each subject into one combined repertoire per subject. CDR3 publicity was given a score from 0 to 19 by checking each amino acid sequence across 9 single-cell datasets and some 11 bulk repertoires with base R and dplyr. Clones were re-identified by TCRdb from the public reads with CATT, and rows with the same DNA were merged. The V and J calls shown here were made by TCRdb, not taken from the authors' results. The sample records roughly 730 delta-chain clones, less than 20% of which are singletons. Roughly 15% of the sample is in the top ten clones. CDR1 and CDR2 (GEAIGNYY, EKD) derive from the germline V gene. The CDR3 covers 15 residues, taking in both the cysteine and the phenylalanine. Here the CDR3 DNA is all that survives: 45 bases in frame from base 1. The junction shows trimming of 1 base on V and 1 base on J, and the gene matches do not reach 1 base of it.

Fetal thymuses were obtained in Singapore from elective pregnancy terminations carried out for socio-psychological reasons at 14 to 22 weeks estimated gestational age. All fetuses were judged structurally normal by ultrasound before termination and by gross morphological examination afterwards. For staining, thymocytes received Zombie NIR viability dye along with antibodies against CD3 (UCHT1), TCRgammadelta (11F2), TCRVgamma9 (IMMU360) and TCRVdelta2 (IMMU389). TRD and TRG CDR3 repertoires were generated in bulk, separately, from sorted Vgamma9Vdelta2 and nonVgamma9Vdelta2 gammadelta thymocytes obtained from human fetal and pediatric thymuses. Thymic cell suspensions from fetal and post-natal thymuses were prepared as previously described. NonVgamma9Vdelta2 thymocytes were sorted as CD3+ gammadeltaTCR+ cells that did not have the Vgamma9+Vdelta2+ phenotype. Cells were sorted on a FACS Aria III cell sorter (BD Biosciences).

Notes on this clone: No antigen is known for it. A far larger clone is off by one base, so a read error is likely.

The receptor was derived from a human fetus. Sequencing was carried out using non-Vgamma9Vdelta2 gamma-delta T cells from the thymus. The cell subset or site label on this specimen signifies: CD3+gammadeltaTCR+ thymocytes not co-expressing Vgamma9 and Vdelta2. The sequence is built from TRDV2 and TRDJ2, with 8 bases aligning to TRDD3. TCRdb records no J gene; here it was assigned by comparing the DNA to germline. The CDR3 protein sequence reads: CACDTGGCLTAQLFF. Here is the DNA: TGTGCCTGTGACACTGGGGGATGTTTGACAGCACAACTCTTCTTT.